One TCR beta chain is described in this entry. These data are taken from a study of blood T cell repertoires in COVID-19. Study at large: Both acute and convalescent COVID-19 samples were obtained from the United States, Italy and Spain.

CDR3 size: 16 residues. The V gene's germline CDR1 is LNHNV and CDR2 YYDKDF (reference sequence). V lost 1 base, J lost 7 bases, and 17 bases lay in between. Clones were read by immunoSEQ multiplex PCR, and TCRdb kept only the in-frame ones, dropping some. The data show around 200,000 clones, roughly 86% seen once. The sample taken for sequencing was peripheral blood. This TCR was recovered from a man younger than 35 with active or convalescent COVID-19. The rearrangement joins TRBV15 to TRBJ1-3, with D possibly TRBD1 on 6 matching bases. CDR3 DNA sequence: TGTGCCACCAGCAGAGGACTGACAGGTTCGGCTAACACCATATATTTT. It yields the protein CATSRGLTGSANTIYF.